The clone carrying this T cell receptor (beta chain) has at least ten counts. Individual cDNA molecules were tagged with unique molecular identifiers. TCRdb ran MiXCR on the 5' RACE reads and lists one entry per CDR3 protein. The sample includes some 30,000 distinct CDR3 sequences, 5.5% to 8% seen only once; the top ten take 2.5% to 3%. These data are taken from a study of early T cells in non-severe SARS-CoV-2 infection. Looking at the study overall: Bulk RNA isolated from unsorted whole blood underwent sequencing; chains were not paired.

The receptor was derived from an adult who was a healthcare worker with PCR-confirmed SARS-CoV-2 infection or an uninfected control (not recorded which). Source material: whole blood.

The CDR3 reads CSVLTGTSGTDTQYF. The CDR3 nucleotides read TGCAGCGTTCTTACCGGGACTAGCGGTACAGATACGCAGTATTTT. The chain combines TRBV29-1 with TRBJ2-3, with TRBD2 identical over 11 bases. V was clipped by 5 bases and J by 3 bases; unmatched bases: 7. CDR1 and CDR2 (germline): SQVTM, ANQGSEA. This CDR3 has 15 residues.